The present TCR beta chain was sequenced within a study of response to subunit inactivated influenza vaccine. This clonotype came up a few times. Its antigen remains unidentified. General study findings and limits: That few new T cells are recruited by each seasonal influenza vaccination was the authors' suggestion.

TCRdb re-derived calls from the RT-PCR reads in MiXCR, one entry per CDR3 protein. The sample lists hundreds of thousands of distinct CDR3 sequences; more than 15% were seen once. The clonotype was recovered from a man between 50 and 75 years old who received an inactivated influenza vaccine. Material: CD4+ T cells sorted from PBMCs, obtained 23 to 25 months after vaccination.

The CDR3 loop reads CASSLGDILYGYTF. CDR3 sequence (DNA): TGTGCCAGCAGCTTAGGGGACATACTCTATGGCTACACCTTC. This rearrangement joins TRBV11-2 to TRBJ1-2, with D maybe TRBD1 (6 bases). Germline V gives CDR1 SGHAT, CDR2 FQNNGV. Trimming cost V 1 base and J 4 bases, with 10 bases left between them. CDR3 length equals 14 residues. Looking up the rest from reference TRBV11-2 and TRBJ1-2 gives the full variable domain: EAGVAQSPRYKIIEKRQSVAFWCNPISGHATLYWYQQILGQGPKLLIQFQNNGVVDDSQLPKDRFSAERLKGVDSTLKIQPAKLEDSAVYLCASSLGDILYGYTFGSGTRLTVV.